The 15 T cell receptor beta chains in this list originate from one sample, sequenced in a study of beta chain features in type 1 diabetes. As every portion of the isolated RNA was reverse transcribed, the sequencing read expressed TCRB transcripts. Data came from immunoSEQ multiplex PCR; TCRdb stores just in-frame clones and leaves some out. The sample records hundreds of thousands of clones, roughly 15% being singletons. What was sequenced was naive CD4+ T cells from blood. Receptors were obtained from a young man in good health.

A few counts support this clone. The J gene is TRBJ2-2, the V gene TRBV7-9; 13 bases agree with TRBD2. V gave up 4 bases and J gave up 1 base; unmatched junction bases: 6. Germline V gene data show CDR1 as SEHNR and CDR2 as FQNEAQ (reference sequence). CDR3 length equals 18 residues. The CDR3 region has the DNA TGTGCCAGCAGCTCTGGACTAGCGGGAGTGGTGAACACCGGGGAGCTGTTTTTT. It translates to CASSSGLAGVVNTGELFF.

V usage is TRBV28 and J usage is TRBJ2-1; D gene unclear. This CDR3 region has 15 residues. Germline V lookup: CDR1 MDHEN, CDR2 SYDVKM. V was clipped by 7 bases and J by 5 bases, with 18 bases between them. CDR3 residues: CASTRTYYSNNEQFF. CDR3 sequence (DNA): TGTGCCAGCACCCGGACGTACTATTCCAACAATGAGCAGTTCTTC.

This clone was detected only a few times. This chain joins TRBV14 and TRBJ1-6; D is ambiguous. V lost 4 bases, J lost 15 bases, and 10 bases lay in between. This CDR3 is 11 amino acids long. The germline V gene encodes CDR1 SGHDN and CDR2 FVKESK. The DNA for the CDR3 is TGTGCCAGCAGCCTTGGACGGGGCCTCCACTTT. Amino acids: CASSLGRGLHF.

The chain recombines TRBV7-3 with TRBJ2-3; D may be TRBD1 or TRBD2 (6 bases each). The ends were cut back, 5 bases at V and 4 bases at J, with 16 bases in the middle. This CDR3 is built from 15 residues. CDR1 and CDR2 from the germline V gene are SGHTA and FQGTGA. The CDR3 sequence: CASSRGPGEPDTQYF. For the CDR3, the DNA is TGTGCCAGCAGCCGGGGGCCAGGGGAGCCAGATACGCAGTATTTT.

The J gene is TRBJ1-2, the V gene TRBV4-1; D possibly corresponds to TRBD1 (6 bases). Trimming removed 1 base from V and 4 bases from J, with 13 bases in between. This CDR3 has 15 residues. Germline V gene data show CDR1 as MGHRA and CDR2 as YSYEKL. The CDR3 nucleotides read TGCGCCAGCAGCCAAGGAGAGGGGGGTAGCTATGGCTACACCTTC. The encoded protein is CASSQGEGGSYGYTF.

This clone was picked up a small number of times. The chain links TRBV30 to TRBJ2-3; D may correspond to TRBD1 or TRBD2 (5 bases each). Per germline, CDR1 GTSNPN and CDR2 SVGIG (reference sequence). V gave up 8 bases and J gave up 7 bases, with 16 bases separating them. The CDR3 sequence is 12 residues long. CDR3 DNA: TGTGCCCAACGAGGTCGGGGACATACGCAGTATTTT. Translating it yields CAQRGRGHTQYF.

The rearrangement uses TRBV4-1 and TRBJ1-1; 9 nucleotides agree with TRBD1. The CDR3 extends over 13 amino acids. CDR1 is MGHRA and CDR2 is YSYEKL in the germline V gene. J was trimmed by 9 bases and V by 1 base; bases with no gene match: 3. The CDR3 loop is CASSQGGQGKAFF. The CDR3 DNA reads TGCGCCAGCAGCCAAGGGGGACAGGGAAAAGCTTTCTTT.

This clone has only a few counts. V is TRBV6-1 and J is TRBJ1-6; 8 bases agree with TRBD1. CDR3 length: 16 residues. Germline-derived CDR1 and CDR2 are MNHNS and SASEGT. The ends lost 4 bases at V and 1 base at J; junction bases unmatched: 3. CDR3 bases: TGTGCCAGCAGTGCAACAGGGGGTTCCTATAATTCACCCCTCCACTTT. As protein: CASSATGGSYNSPLHF.

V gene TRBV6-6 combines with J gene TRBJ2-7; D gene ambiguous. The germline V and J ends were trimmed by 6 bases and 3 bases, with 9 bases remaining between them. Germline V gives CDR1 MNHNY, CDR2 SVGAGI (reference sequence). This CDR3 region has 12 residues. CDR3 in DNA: TGTGCCAGCAGAAGGGTCGGCTACGAGCAGTACTTC. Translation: CASRRVGYEQYF.

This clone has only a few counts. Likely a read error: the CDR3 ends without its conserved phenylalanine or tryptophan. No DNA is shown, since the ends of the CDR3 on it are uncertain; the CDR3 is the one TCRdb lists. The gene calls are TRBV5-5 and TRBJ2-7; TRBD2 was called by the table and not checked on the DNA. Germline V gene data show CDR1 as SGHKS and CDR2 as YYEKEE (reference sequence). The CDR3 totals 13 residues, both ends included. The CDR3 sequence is CASSTSLGDYTAI.

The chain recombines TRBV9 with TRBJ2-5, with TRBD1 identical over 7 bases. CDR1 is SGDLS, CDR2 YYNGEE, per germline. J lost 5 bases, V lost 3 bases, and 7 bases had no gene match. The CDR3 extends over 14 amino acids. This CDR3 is CASSETSDRETQYF. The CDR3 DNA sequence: TGTGCCAGCAGCGAGACTTCGGACAGGGAGACCCAGTACTTC.

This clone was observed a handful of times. The CDR3 DNA follows: TGTGCCAGCAGACTACGGGACAGGGGTGTCTATGGCTACACCTTC. As protein: CASRLRDRGVYGYTF. The chain uses TRBV28 and TRBJ1-2; 10 nucleotides agree with TRBD1. The CDR3 loop spans 15 amino acids. The V gene end was trimmed by 6 bases and the J gene end by 4 bases; junction bases not matched to a gene: 8. Germline values: CDR1 MDHEN, CDR2 SYDVKM.

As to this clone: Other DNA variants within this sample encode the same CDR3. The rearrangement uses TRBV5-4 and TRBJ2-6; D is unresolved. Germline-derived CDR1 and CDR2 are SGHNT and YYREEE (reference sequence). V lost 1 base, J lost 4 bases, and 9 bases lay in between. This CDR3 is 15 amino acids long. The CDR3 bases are TGTGCCAGCAGCTTGCCGGGTTCCGGGGCCAACGTCCTGACTTTC. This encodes CASSLPGSGANVLTF.

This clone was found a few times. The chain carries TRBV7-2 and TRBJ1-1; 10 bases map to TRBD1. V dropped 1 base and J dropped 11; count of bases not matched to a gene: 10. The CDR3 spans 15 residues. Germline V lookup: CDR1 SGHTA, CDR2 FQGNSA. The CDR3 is CASSLEGTGVLAAFF. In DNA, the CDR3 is TGTGCCAGCAGCTTAGAGGGGACAGGGGTTCTGGCGGCTTTCTTT.

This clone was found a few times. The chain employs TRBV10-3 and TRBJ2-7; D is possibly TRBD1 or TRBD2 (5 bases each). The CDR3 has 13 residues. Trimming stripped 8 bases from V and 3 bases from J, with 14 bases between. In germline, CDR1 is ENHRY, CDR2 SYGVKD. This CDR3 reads CAIGQVGGYEQYF. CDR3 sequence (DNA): TGTGCCATCGGACAAGTTGGGGGCTACGAGCAGTACTTC.